A single sample is the source of the 26 T cell receptor beta chains below, sequenced in a study of response to subunit inactivated influenza vaccine. In TCRdb, the RT-PCR reads were re-called with MiXCR into one record per CDR3 protein. The sample carries about 700,000 distinct CDR3 sequences, 14% recorded once. Sequencing used PBMCs from blood, obtained less than 15 days before vaccination. The receptors were gathered from a man aged 50-60 years who received an inactivated influenza vaccine.

This clonotype has just a few counts. This chain connects TRBV7-2 to TRBJ1-1; D not resolved. The CDR3 runs to 12 residues. The V gene's germline CDR1 is SGHTA and CDR2 FQGNSA. With 6 bases removed from V and 3 bases from J, the gap between germline ends came to 8 bases. Here the CDR3 reads CASRGDYTEAFF. Here the CDR3 DNA reads TGTGCCAGCAGGGGAGACTACACTGAAGCTTTCTTT.

This clonotype has more than one count but fewer than ten. J is TRBJ2-7 and V is TRBV6-6, with unresolved D. The length of the CDR3 is 13 residues. Trimming took 0 bases from V and 2 from J, leaving 5 bases between them. From germline, CDR1 is MNHNY and CDR2 SVGAGI (reference sequence). In DNA form, the CDR3 reads TGTGCCAGCAGTTACTCCACGACCTACGAGCAGTACTTC. Residues: CASSYSTTYEQYF.

The CDR3 protein is CASSARGTGGNQPQHF. CDR3 DNA sequence: TGTGCCAGCAGCGCCCGTGGGACAGGAGGCAATCAGCCCCAGCATTTT. J is TRBJ1-5 and V is TRBV12-3 or TRBV12-4, with TRBD1 identical over 8 bases. Trimming took 6 bases from V and 2 from J; bases not matched to a gene: 9. The CDR3 is 16 amino acids.

This clonotype was seen more than once but under ten times. The chain carries TRBV7-8 and TRBJ2-2, with 14 bases aligning to TRBD2. The CDR3 spans 19 residues. V was clipped by 4 bases and J by 6 bases; unmatched bases: 13. Germline-derived CDR1 and CDR2 are SGHVS and FQNEAQ. CDR3 nucleotides: TGTGCCAGCAGCTCCCCTAGGGGACTAGCGGGAGTTAGTGCCGGGGAGCTGTTTTTT. Protein: CASSSPRGLAGVSAGELFF.

This clonotype occurred a few times. The V call is TRBV20-1, the J call TRBJ2-2; 9 positions match TRBD2. Germline V gene data show CDR1 as DFQATT and CDR2 as SNEGSKA (reference sequence). With 5 bases clipped from V and 2 bases from J, the junction kept 3 bases outside the gene matches. The length of the CDR3 is 14 residues. The CDR3 region is CSAPGTSNTGELFF. In DNA form, the CDR3 reads TGCAGTGCTCCCGGGACTAGCAACACCGGGGAGCTGTTTTTT.

Of note for this clonotype: One end of the junction varies from germline; a read error may be responsible. J is TRBJ2-7 and V is TRBV6-5; D tentatively reads TRBD1 or TRBD2 (5 bases each). CDR3 length equals 17 residues. Germline V gene data show CDR1 as MNHEY and CDR2 as SVGAGI. The CDR3 loop reads CASSSPRYGTGHYEHYF. CDR3 in DNA: TGTGCCAGCAGTTCCCCTCGTTACGGGACGGGGCATTACGAGCACTACTTC.

The chain uses TRBV10-3 and TRBJ2-1; D gene ambiguous. The CDR3 is 12 amino acids. Looked up from germline, CDR1 is ENHRY and CDR2 is SYGVKD. With 6 bases removed from V and 3 bases from J, the gap between germline ends came to 6 bases. The CDR3 is CAIRTDYNEQFF. In DNA form, the CDR3 reads TGTGCCATCAGGACCGACTACAATGAGCAGTTCTTC.

This sequence joins TRBV12-3 or TRBV12-4 and TRBJ2-3; D is ambiguous. There are 14 residues in the CDR3. V was trimmed by 3 bases and J by 2 bases, leaving 9 bases between them. This CDR3 is CASSFAFSTDTQYF. Here the CDR3 DNA reads TGTGCCAGCAGTTTTGCGTTTTCCACAGATACGCAGTATTTT.

This clonotype was observed a handful of times. The chain has TRBV12-3 or TRBV12-4 and TRBJ2-7, with 7 bases aligning to TRBD2. This CDR3 comprises 17 residues. V was clipped by 1 base and J by 1 base; unmatched bases: 10. CDR3: CASSLVGGGGDSYEQYF. CDR3 coding DNA: TGTGCCAGCAGTTTAGTTGGCGGGGGTGGGGATTCCTACGAGCAGTACTTC.

This clonotype was seen at least ten times. The chain uses TRBV2 and TRBJ1-5, with TRBD1 identical over 9 bases. Germline values: CDR1 SNHLY, CDR2 FYNNEI. This CDR3 comprises 14 residues. V was pared by 4 bases and J by 6 bases, with 4 bases of the junction left unmatched. The CDR3 sequence is CASSADRGIQPQHF. The CDR3 nucleotides read TGTGCCAGCAGTGCGGACAGGGGTATTCAGCCCCAGCATTTT.

V and J are TRBV20-1 and TRBJ2-1; perhaps TRBD2 as D (5 bases). CDR1 is DFQATT, CDR2 SNEGSKA, per germline (reference sequence). V lost 6 bases and J lost 8, with 8 bases in between. The CDR3 has 10 residues. CDR3 nucleotide sequence: TGCAGTGCCGCTAGCCATGAGCAGTTCTTC. It translates to CSAASHEQFF.

This clonotype has ten or more counts. The J gene is TRBJ2-2, the V gene TRBV5-1; the match to TRBD1 covers 8 bases. The CDR3 has 16 residues. The V gene's germline CDR1 is SGHRS and CDR2 YFSETQ. J lost 1 base, V lost 2 bases, and 4 bases had no gene match. This CDR3 reads CASSFNGQGNTGELFF. The CDR3 nucleotides are TGCGCCAGCAGCTTTAACGGACAGGGGAACACCGGGGAGCTGTTTTTT.

The chain combines TRBV6-2 or TRBV6-3 with TRBJ2-1; 8 bases are a match to TRBD2. Germline loops: CDR1 MNHEY, CDR2 SVGEGT. The CDR3 consists of 21 residues. With V trimmed by 2 bases and J by 0 bases, 18 bases remained unmatched. The CDR3 DNA sequence: TGTGCCAGCAGTTACCCTTCTTATGGGGTAGCGGGATTGAGCTCCTACAATGAGCAGTTCTTC. Translation: CASSYPSYGVAGLSSYNEQFF.

This clonotype occurred a few times. The junction departs from the called germline gene at one end, perhaps through a read error. The chain joins TRBV29-1 to TRBJ2-2; D possibly corresponds to TRBD2 (5 bases). The length of the CDR3 is 12 residues. Per germline, CDR1 SQVTM and CDR2 ANQGSEA. The CDR3 spells CSVVHNTGELFF. DNA of the CDR3: TGCAGCGTTGTTCACAACACCGGGGAACTGTTTTTT.

This chain connects TRBV12-3 or TRBV12-4 to TRBJ2-4; D is possibly TRBD1 or TRBD2 (5 bases each). The CDR3 extends over 16 amino acids. Trimming shortened V by 6 bases and J by 2 bases, and 17 bases separated the two germline ends. CDR3 DNA: TGTGCCAGCAGCCTAAGAGGGGCCGTGTCCAAAAACATTCAGTACTTC. Translation: CASSLRGAVSKNIQYF.

As to this clonotype: One end of the junction is discordant with germline, which a read error may explain. This chain joins TRBV7-9 and TRBJ2-5, with D possibly matching TRBD2 (6 bases). Per the germline V gene, CDR1 is SEHNR and CDR2 is FQNEAQ (reference sequence). CDR3 length: 16 amino acids. CDR3 DNA sequence: TGTGCCATCAGCCCCGGGCTGCGGGGACTTCTCGAGACCCAGTACTTC. It is translated as CAISPGLRGLLETQYF.

The V and J genes are TRBV6-2 or TRBV6-3 and TRBJ1-2; no clear D gene. Germline values: CDR1 MNHEY, CDR2 SVGEGT. V was cut by 6 bases and J by 4 bases, with 21 bases left in between. This CDR3 has 16 residues. CDR3 sequence reads: CASSYPAIRLSYGYTF. The CDR3 nucleotides are TGTGCCAGCAGCTACCCTGCAATACGCCTCTCCTATGGCTACACCTTC.

This clonotype was picked up a small number of times. The V call is TRBV5-4, the J call TRBJ2-3, with D possibly matching TRBD2 (6 bases). V lost 2 bases and J 1 base, leaving 23 bases between the germline ends. The germline CDR1 and CDR2 sequences are SGHNT and YYREEE (reference sequence). The CDR3 contains 19 residues. CDR3 sequence: CASSLYGDWRARRTDTQYF. CDR3 coding DNA: TGTGCCAGCAGCTTATACGGAGACTGGAGGGCTAGACGCACAGATACGCAGTATTTT.

V gene TRBV6-1 combines with J gene TRBJ2-7; D unresolved. This CDR3 has 13 amino acids. Per germline, CDR1 MNHNS and CDR2 SASEGT. The germline V and J ends were trimmed by 3 bases and 3 bases, with 9 bases remaining between them. The CDR3 here is CASSDQNFYEQYF. As DNA, the CDR3 is TGTGCCAGCAGTGACCAAAACTTCTACGAGCAGTACTTC.

There are a few counts of this clonotype. V usage is TRBV15 and J usage is TRBJ2-5; 9 bases line up with TRBD2. Looked up from germline, CDR1 is LNHNV and CDR2 is YYDKDF (reference sequence). The CDR3 totals 16 residues. V dropped 2 bases and J dropped 4; count of bases not matched to a gene: 8. This chain's CDR3 is CATSRIQREDRETQYF. DNA for the CDR3: TGTGCCACCAGCAGAATCCAGCGGGAGGATCGAGAGACCCAGTACTTC.

A few counts support this clonotype. The rearrangement links TRBV6-2 or TRBV6-3 to TRBJ1-1; no reliable D call. The CDR3 is 13 amino acids. Deletions cut 6 bases from V and 4 bases from J, with 12 bases between. Germline lookup yields CDR1 MNHEY and CDR2 SVGEGT. CDR3 in DNA: TGTGCCAGCAGGCACGGGAGGATCACTGAAGCTTTCTTT. Translating gives CASRHGRITEAFF.

This clonotype was detected a few times. The rearrangement uses TRBV24-1 and TRBJ2-3, with D perhaps assigned TRBD1 or TRBD2 (6 bases each). Deletions cut 9 bases from V and 4 bases from J, with 31 bases between. The CDR3 has 19 amino acids. Germline values: CDR1 KGHDR, CDR2 SFDVKD. The CDR3 nucleotides read TGTGCCACCCGCCTGGCAGGGGAGCAGCTAGCGAACGCCCCAGATACGCAGTATTTT. This encodes CATRLAGEQLANAPDTQYF.

This chain connects TRBV18 to TRBJ1-3; 7 bases line up with TRBD1. The V segment lost 3 bases and the J segment 0 bases; nucleotides outside the gene matches: 8. CDR1 and CDR2 from the germline V gene are KGHSH and LQKENI. This CDR3 region has 17 residues. CDR3 coding DNA: TGTGCCAGCTCACCGGGGACAGTCATCCGCTCTGGAAACACCATATATTTT. It yields the protein CASSPGTVIRSGNTIYF.

This clonotype was observed a few times. The rearrangement links TRBV29-1 to TRBJ1-2, with 9 bases identical to TRBD1. The CDR3 runs 12 residues. Trimming took 6 bases from V and 5 from J; bases not matched to a gene: 4. The germline gives CDR1 SQVTM, CDR2 ANQGSEA. DNA of the CDR3: TGCAGCGTAGGGACAGGGCTGTATGGCTACACCTTC. This encodes CSVGTGLYGYTF.

This clonotype was counted a few times. This chain links TRBV20-1 with TRBJ2-7; 7 bases are a match to TRBD1. This CDR3 has 15 amino acids. The ends lost 3 bases at V and 2 bases at J; junction bases unmatched: 10. Germline V gene sequence: CDR1 DFQATT, CDR2 SNEGSKA (reference sequence). The CDR3 coding sequence is TGCAGTGCTAGTAGAAGGACAGGCATAACCTACGAGCAGTACTTC. It translates to CSASRRTGITYEQYF.

This clonotype was picked up many times. The V call is TRBV12-3 or TRBV12-4, the J call TRBJ1-2; D is ambiguous. The CDR3 spans 13 residues. V lost 7 bases and J 4 bases, leaving 13 bases between the germline ends. The CDR3 sequence: CASTLKGFYGYTF. The CDR3 DNA is TGTGCCAGCACGCTCAAGGGTTTCTATGGCTACACCTTC.